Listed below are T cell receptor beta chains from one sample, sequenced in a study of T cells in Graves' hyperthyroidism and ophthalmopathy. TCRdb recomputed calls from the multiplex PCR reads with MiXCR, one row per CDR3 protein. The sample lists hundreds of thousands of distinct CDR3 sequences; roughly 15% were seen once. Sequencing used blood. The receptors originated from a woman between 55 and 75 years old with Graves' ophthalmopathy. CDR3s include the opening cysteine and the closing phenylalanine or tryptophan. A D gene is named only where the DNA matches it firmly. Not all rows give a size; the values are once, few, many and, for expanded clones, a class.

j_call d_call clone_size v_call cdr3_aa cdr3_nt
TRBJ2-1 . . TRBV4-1 CASSHLTGGTYNEQFF TGCGCCAGCAGCCACCTGACGGGCGGAACCTACAATGAGCAGTTCTTC
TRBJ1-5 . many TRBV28 CASSFIPGFGQPQHF TGTGCCAGCAGTTTTATTCCAGGGTTCGGTCAGCCCCAGCATTTT
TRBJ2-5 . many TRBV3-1 CASTPPQQGGETQYF TGTGCCAGCACCCCTCCTCAGCAGGGGGGAGAGACCCAGTACTTC
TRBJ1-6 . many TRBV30 CATGQSSYNSPLHF TGTGCCACGGGGCAGAGCTCCTATAATTCACCCCTCCACTTT
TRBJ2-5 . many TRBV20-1 CSATAPDQETQYF TGCAGTGCTACGGCCCCGGATCAAGAGACCCAGTACTTC
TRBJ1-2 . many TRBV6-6 CASSYSMTGLYGYTF TGTGCCAGCAGTTACTCGATGACGGGCCTCTATGGCTACACCTTC
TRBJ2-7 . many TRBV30 CAWTQGNLREQYF TGTGCCTGGACGCAGGGGAATCTGCGCGAGCAGTACTTC
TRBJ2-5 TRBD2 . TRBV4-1 CASSPNPAGAGETQYF TGCGCCAGCAGCCCAAACCCCGCGGGAGCAGGAGAGACCCAGTACTTC
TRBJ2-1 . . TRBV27 CASSWAGENEQFF TGTGCCAGCAGTTGGGCCGGTGAGAATGAGCAGTTCTTC
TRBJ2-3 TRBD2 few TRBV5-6 CASSLGLAGGPGSDTQYF TGTGCCAGCAGCCTGGGTCTAGCGGGAGGGCCGGGGTCAGATACGCAGTATTTT
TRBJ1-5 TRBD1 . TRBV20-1 CSAERQGGNQPQHF TGCAGTGCGGAGAGACAGGGGGGCAATCAGCCCCAGCATTTT
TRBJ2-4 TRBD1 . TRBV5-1 CASSSQGGLNIQYF TGCGCCAGCAGCTCCCAAGGGGGCCTAAACATTCAGTACTTC
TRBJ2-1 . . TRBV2 CASSERRASYNEQFF TGTGCCAGCAGTGAGAGGAGGGCCTCCTACAATGAGCAGTTCTTC